The 16 T cell receptor beta chains below come from one sample, sequenced in a study of tumor-infiltrating lymphocytes in primary liver carcinoma. Starting from approximately 470 ng of total RNA, TCR beta cDNA was produced with a primer in the constant region. Slightly modified ARM-PCR, run as three nested multiplex PCR rounds, produced the TCR beta libraries. The opening two PCR rounds, around 9 cycles each, paired TRBV1-TRBV30 forward primers with a C-beta reverse primer. TCRdb fed the multiplex PCR reads into MiXCR, producing one record per CDR3 protein. The repertoire holds 75,000 to 80,000 distinct CDR3 sequences, with 69% as singletons. The source material, 20-30 mg of unsorted bulk tissue, was used to co-extract RNA and DNA. Sequencing input: tumor-adjacent normal liver tissue. Receptors were obtained from a man aged 35-49 years with primary liver carcinoma and hepatitis B virus infection.

Here the CDR3 reads CASSAPPGIAGGSSYEQYF. CDR3 DNA: TGTGCCAGTAGCGCACCTCCGGGAATAGCGGGAGGGAGCTCCTACGAGCAGTACTTC. The chain recombines TRBV6-6 with TRBJ2-7, with 11 positions matching TRBD2. Germline CDR1 is MNHNY and CDR2 is SVGAGI (reference sequence). The CDR3 consists of 19 residues. Unmatched junction bases numbered 19, after V lost 9 bases and J lost 0 bases.

The CDR3 protein is CASRTTVCGEQFF. The CDR3 DNA follows: TGTGCCAGCAGGACTACAGTATGCGGTGAGCAGTTCTTC. The V call is TRBV6-2 or TRBV6-3, the J call TRBJ2-1; a weak D match, TRBD2 (5 bases). There are 13 residues in the CDR3. Germline V gene lookup returns CDR1 MNHEY and CDR2 SVGEGT. The V gene lost 6 bases and the J gene lost 9 bases, with 15 bases spanning the gap.

Comment on this clonotype: At one boundary the junction diverges from the germline segment, which might be a read error. The chain recombines TRBV5-4 with TRBJ2-2; TRBD2 matches at 9 bases. In germline, CDR1 is SGHNT, CDR2 YYREEE (reference sequence). The CDR3 runs 17 residues. The CDR3 nucleotides are TGTGCCAGCAGCCCAGGATTAGCGGGAGTAAACACCGGGGGGCTGTTTTTT. Its protein is CASSPGLAGVNTGGLFF.

The chain recombines TRBV12-3 or TRBV12-4 with TRBJ1-5; 12 bases map to TRBD1. The CDR3 totals 15 residues. V shed 4 bases, J shed 7 bases, and the junction held 5 bases outside the gene matches. In DNA, the CDR3 is TGTGCCAGCAGTTGGGACAGGGGGCTAGCACAGCCCCAGCATTTT. Protein: CASSWDRGLAQPQHF.

Remarks on this clonotype: The germline gene is not matched at one end of the junction; a read error may be the cause. This rearrangement joins TRBV4-3 to TRBJ2-5; D is uncertain. Germline V CDR1 and CDR2: LGHNA, YSLEER. This CDR3 comprises 14 residues. The CDR3 coding sequence is TGCGTCAGCAGCCAAGAGGAGTACTTGGAGACCCAGCACTTC. Its translation: CVSSQEEYLETQHF.

In this sample, this clonotype turned up a few times. The CDR3 nucleotides read TGTGCCAGCAGCCAAGATTCCAATGGGAGAGCTTTCTTT. Its protein product is CASSQDSNGRAFF. This chain links TRBV4-2 with TRBJ1-1; D is unresolved. The CDR3 covers 13 residues. V was cut by 0 bases and J by 10 bases, with 12 bases left in between. Per germline, CDR1 LGHNA and CDR2 YNFKEQ.

Comments on this clonotype: A single base separates this from a much larger clone, so it may be a read error. The chain carries TRBV6-1 and TRBJ2-3, with unresolved D. Germline V CDR1 and CDR2: MNHNS, SASEGT. The CDR3 is made up of 12 amino acids. The CDR3 DNA sequence: TGTGCCAGCAAGCCCAGCACAGCTACGCAGTATTTT. This codes for CASKPSTATQYF.

Regarding this clonotype: The junction departs from germline at one end; a sequencing error may be responsible. This chain connects TRBV6-6 to TRBJ2-5; D is undetermined. The CDR3 loop spans 14 amino acids. Germline lookup yields CDR1 MNHNY and CDR2 SVGAGI (reference sequence). The CDR3: CVSREFQLQETQYF. CDR3 sequence (DNA): TGTGTCAGCAGAGAGTTTCAGCTACAAGAGACCCAGTACTTC.

In regard to this clonotype: Since no conserved phenylalanine or tryptophan closes the CDR3, a read error is the likely cause. The rearrangement uses TRBV5-4 and TRBJ1-6; the D gene is possibly TRBD1 (6 bases). This CDR3 spans 14 amino acids. Trimming cost V 1 base and J 12 bases, with 14 bases left between them. Germline V CDR1 and CDR2: SGHNT, YYREEE (reference sequence). The CDR3: CASSLSGGYLPLHS. CDR3 nucleotide sequence: TGTGCCAGCAGCTTGTCCGGGGGCTATTTACCCCTCCACTCT.

The genes are TRBV11-2 and TRBJ2-7; a weak D match, TRBD2 (6 bases). The CDR3 sequence is 12 residues long. The germline CDR1 and CDR2 sequences are SGHAT and FQNNGV. The CDR3 reads CPSSLAVGEQYV. Here the CDR3 DNA reads TGTCCCAGCAGCTTAGCGGTCGGCGAGCAGTACGTC.

The gene calls are TRBV7-9 and TRBJ2-3; D assignment may be TRBD1 or TRBD2 (5 bases each). The CDR3 extends over 16 amino acids. Trimming removed 4 bases from V and 4 bases from J, with 18 bases in between. Germline lookup yields CDR1 SEHNR and CDR2 FQNEAQ (reference sequence). In DNA form, the CDR3 reads TGTGCCAGCAGCTCTGGGACCGAGGCGATGGCAGATACGCAGTATTTT. Translation: CASSSGTEAMADTQYF.

Turning to this clonotype: A much larger clone differs by one base, so this may be a read error. The chain uses TRBV7-9 and TRBJ1-3; D is unclear. Germline loops: CDR1 SEHNR, CDR2 FQNEAQ (reference sequence). This CDR3 is 13 amino acids long. V was pared by 5 bases and J by 0 bases, with 5 bases between. CDR3 region: CASSGSSGNTIYF. The DNA for the CDR3 is TGTGCCAGCAGCGGCAGCTCTGGAAACACCATATATTTT.

The chain combines TRBV6-1 with TRBJ2-5; D may be TRBD1 (6 bases). Germline CDR1 MNHNS, CDR2 SASEGT. The CDR3 length is 12 residues. V was trimmed by 1 base and J by 14 bases, leaving 14 bases between them. For the CDR3, the DNA is TGTGCCAGCAGTGAAGAGGGACAACGGGGCTACTTC. Amino acid sequence: CASSEEGQRGYF.

Of note for this clonotype: This may stem from a read error, because a much larger clone lies one nucleotide away. V usage is TRBV5-1 and J usage is TRBJ2-2, with 9 positions matching TRBD1. There are 15 residues in the CDR3. V was clipped by 5 bases and J by 5 bases; unmatched bases: 7. CDR1 and CDR2 from the germline V gene are SGHRS and YFSETQ. This chain's CDR3 is CASRQGQGGTGELFF. CDR3 nucleotide sequence: TGCGCCAGCAGACAGGGACAGGGTGGGACCGGGGAGCTGTTTTTT.

This clonotype occurred once. An end of the junction differs from the germline gene, which may be a read error. J is TRBJ2-2 and V is TRBV29-1; 9 bases line up with TRBD2. Germline-derived CDR1 and CDR2 are SQVTM and ANQGSEA. This CDR3 has 14 residues. CDR3: CGVRLAVNTGELFF. In DNA form, the CDR3 reads TGCGGCGTTCGACTAGCGGTAAACACCGGGGAGCTGTTTTTT.

Remarks on this clonotype: A read error may be the cause here, since a much bigger clone is one base away. This sequence joins TRBV5-1 and TRBJ2-1; 9 bases match TRBD2. This CDR3 has 15 residues. Losses at the gene ends were 6 bases for V and 4 bases for J; bases not matched to a gene: 8. From germline, CDR1 is SGHRS and CDR2 YFSETQ. CDR3 sequence (DNA): TGCGCCAGCAACCTCGGCGGGGGGGATTACAATGAGCAGTTCTTC. It yields the protein CASNLGGGDYNEQFF. The variable domain in full, with the rest retrieved from reference TRBV5-1 and TRBJ2-1, is KAGVTQTPRYLIKTRGQQVTLSCSPISGHRSVSWYQQTPGQGLQFLFEYFSETQRNKGNFPGRFSGRQFSNSRSEMNVSTLELGDSALYLCASNLGGGDYNEQFFGPGTRLTVL.